The clone carrying this T cell receptor beta chain was seen repeatedly, ten times or more. The unsorted libraries were generated from a total of 2 million PBMCs, which had been stored in RNAlater at -80 C. The sample originates from a study of neurological immune-mediated disorders. The CDR3 has 15 amino acids. V gave up 1 base and J gave up 4 bases, with 11 bases separating them. Germline CDR1 reads SNHLY; CDR2 reads FYNNEI. The cDNA was produced through 5'RACE with 10-nucleotide random UMIs. TCRdb itself ran the 5' RACE reads through MiXCR, one entry per CDR3 protein. This sample yields tens of thousands of distinct CDR3 sequences, of which 10% are seen a single time; less than 25% belongs to the top ten.

This TCR derives from a woman aged 60-70 years with HTLV-1-associated myelopathy (HAM/TSP). Sequencing used PBMCs. The chain employs TRBV2 and TRBJ2-1; D tentatively reads TRBD1 or TRBD2 (5 bases each). CDR3 in amino acids: CASSEVGTEYNEQFF. The DNA of the CDR3 is TGTGCCAGCAGTGAAGTCGGGACGGAATACAATGAGCAGTTCTTC.